Following are 18 T cell receptor beta chains from one sample sequenced in a study of molecular identifiers for immune sequencing clone quantification. TCRdb re-derived calls from the PCR reads in MiXCR, one entry per CDR3 protein. In the table there are a few hundred thousand distinct CDR3 sequences, about a quarter of which are singletons. The sequencing sample was made of naive CD8+ T cells from blood, with Jurkat cell RNA spiked in. Subset: FACS-sorted CD8+CD4-CCR7+CD45RA+ naive T cells. These TCRs come from a human donor in good health. Some libraries in this study had Jurkat cell RNA spiked in.

This clonotype appeared a few times. V gene TRBV6-1 combines with J gene TRBJ1-5; 7 nucleotides agree with TRBD1. The V gene's germline CDR1 is MNHNS and CDR2 SASEGT. J was trimmed by 4 bases and V by 7 bases; bases with no gene match: 7. There are 14 residues in the CDR3. CDR3 sequence: CASIPGGTNQPQHF. In DNA form, the CDR3 reads TGTGCCAGCATTCCAGGGGGAACTAATCAGCCCCAGCATTTT.

This clonotype was seen many times. V gene TRBV6-1 combines with J gene TRBJ2-2; 11 bases fit TRBD1. This CDR3 has 16 residues. Germline CDR1 is MNHNS and CDR2 is SASEGT. J was trimmed by 4 bases and V by 4 bases; bases with no gene match: 5. The CDR3 nucleotides read TGTGCCAGCAGTGTTGGGACAGGGGGGTTCACCGGGGAGCTGTTTTTT. Protein: CASSVGTGGFTGELFF.

This clonotype was seen more than once but under ten times. This rearrangement joins TRBV19 to TRBJ2-6; D call uncertain. The V gene's germline CDR1 is LNHDA and CDR2 SQIVND (reference sequence). This CDR3 is built from 18 residues. V lost 1 base and J 2 bases, leaving 15 bases between the germline ends. CDR3 nucleotides: TGTGCCAGTAGTATAGCGAACCGATACGAGACTGGGGCCAACGTCCTGACTTTC. Translating gives CASSIANRYETGANVLTF.

About this clonotype: A read error is possible here, since a much larger clone lies one base away. The rearrangement joins TRBV15 to TRBJ2-1, with D perhaps being TRBD1 or TRBD2 (5 bases each). Germline values: CDR1 LNHNV, CDR2 YYDKDF (reference sequence). The CDR3 has 14 residues. Trimming left V 9 bases short and J 2 bases short, with 14 bases between. CDR3 in DNA: TGTGCCACTCGCCAATCGGGGCCCTACAATGAGCAGTTCTTC. Its protein is CATRQSGPYNEQFF.

Notes on this clonotype: Because the CDR3 is missing its conserved closing phenylalanine or tryptophan, this is likely a read error. It is unclear where the CDR3 begins or ends on the DNA, so no DNA is shown, and the CDR3 is as TCRdb lists it. The chain joins TRBV6-2 or TRBV6-3 to TRBJ2-2. Germline V gene lookup returns CDR1 MNHEY and CDR2 SVGEGT. The CDR3 comprises 12 residues, both ends counted. Here the CDR3 reads CASSYGAGELLV.

V and J are TRBV10-1 and TRBJ2-5; 7 bases are a match to TRBD1. The CDR3 length is 13 residues. Looked up from germline, CDR1 is WNHNN and CDR2 is SYGVQD (reference sequence). The trim removed 3 bases at V and 3 bases at J, leaving 1 base unmatched. The CDR3: CASSDDREETQYF. The CDR3 DNA reads TGCGCCAGCAGTGATGACAGGGAAGAGACCCAGTACTTC.

This clonotype has only a few counts. The V gene is TRBV7-9, the J gene TRBJ2-1; TRBD2 agrees at 9 bases. The CDR3 covers 18 residues. Germline loops: CDR1 SEHNR, CDR2 FQNEAQ (reference sequence). V lost 4 bases and J lost 0; bases outside the gene matches: 10. CDR3 in DNA: TGTGCCAGCAGCTCCGGTAGCGGGGGAACGAGCTCCTACAATGAGCAGTTCTTC. Its protein is CASSSGSGGTSSYNEQFF.

This clonotype was counted once. The chain joins TRBV7-9 to TRBJ2-1; 10 positions agree with TRBD1. The trim removed 5 bases at V and 4 bases at J, leaving 5 bases unmatched. The germline V gene encodes CDR1 SEHNR and CDR2 FQNEAQ (reference sequence). The CDR3 has 15 amino acids. CDR3 DNA sequence: TGTGCCAGCAGCACACCGGGACAGGGGTACAATGAGCAGTTCTTC. Its translation: CASSTPGQGYNEQFF. Full variable domain (missing parts from reference TRBV7-9 and TRBJ2-1): DTGVSQNPRHKITKRGQNVTFRCDPISEHNRLYWYRQTLGQGPEFLTYFQNEAQLEKSRLLSDRFSAERPKGSFSTLEIQRTEQGDSAMYLCASSTPGQGYNEQFFGPGTRLTVL.

This clonotype was seen repeatedly, ten times or more. The chain has TRBV7-9 and TRBJ2-3, with D perhaps matching TRBD1 (7 bases). Trimming removed 8 bases at V and 6 bases at J, with 12 bases between. Germline values: CDR1 SEHNR, CDR2 FQNEAQ (reference sequence). This CDR3 comprises 12 residues. In DNA form, the CDR3 reads TGTGCCAGCCAGGGGGGCGCGGATACGCAGTATTTT. It codes for CASQGGADTQYF.

The table lists this clonotype with many counts. The chain recombines TRBV5-5 with TRBJ2-5; 7 bases align to TRBD1. CDR1 SGHKS and CDR2 YYEKEE come from the germline V gene (reference sequence). The CDR3 sequence is 14 residues long. V trimming: 5 bases; J trimming: 1 base; junction bases outside the gene matches: 5. The CDR3 bases are TGTGCCAGCAGATTCCGGGACAGCCAAGAGACCCAGTACTTC. Translation: CASRFRDSQETQYF.

The sample holds one count of this clonotype. Here the CDR3 omits its conserved ending phenylalanine or tryptophan, so a read error is the likely source. The chain joins TRBV20-1 to TRBJ2-7, with D perhaps matching TRBD1 (6 bases). Germline CDR1 DFQATT, CDR2 SNEGSKA (reference sequence). The V and J ends lost 3 bases and 6 bases respectively, with 12 bases between them. This CDR3 region has 12 residues. CDR3 nucleotide sequence: TGCAGTGCTAGTAATCAGGGGTCCGAGCAGTACCTC. Its protein is CSASNQGSEQYL.

This clonotype came up many times. V and J are TRBV11-2 and TRBJ2-4; D possibly corresponds to TRBD1 (5 bases). The ends were cut back, 1 base at V and 5 bases at J, with 18 bases in the middle. This CDR3 contains 17 residues. Germline V lookup: CDR1 SGHAT, CDR2 FQNNGV. CDR3 nucleotide sequence: TGTGCCAGCAGCTTAGTAGCAGGGCGGAAAATTCAAAACATTCAGTACTTC. Encoded protein: CASSLVAGRKIQNIQYF.

As concerns this clonotype: One base away lies a much larger clone, so this may be a sequencing read error. The chain has TRBV12-3 or TRBV12-4 and TRBJ2-7; D might be TRBD1 (5 bases). The CDR3 contains 15 residues. V lost 5 bases and J 3 bases, leaving 17 bases between the germline ends. CDR3 sequence (DNA): TGTGCCAGCAGTCCGAGGCAGGGTACAAACTACGAGCAGTACTTC. Its translation: CASSPRQGTNYEQYF.

This clonotype was seen a few times. The V gene is TRBV7-6, the J gene TRBJ2-7; D ambiguous. The V end lost 2 bases, the J end lost 5 bases, and 10 bases lay between the germline ends. Germline V gene lookup returns CDR1 SGHVS and CDR2 FNYEAQ. The CDR3 contains 13 residues. This CDR3 is CASSLQPEDEQYF. DNA for the CDR3: TGTGCCAGCAGCTTACAACCCGAGGACGAGCAGTACTTC.

This clonotype was counted many times. The chain is built from TRBV2 and TRBJ1-2; D is unresolved. The germline V gene has CDR1 SNHLY and CDR2 FYNNEI. The CDR3 is 12 residues long. V was cut by 3 bases and J by 2 bases, with 4 bases left in between. In nucleotides, the CDR3 is TGTGCCAGCAGTGAGTCCAACTATGGCTACACCTTC. As protein: CASSESNYGYTF. Using reference TRBV2 and TRBJ1-2 for the parts outside the CDR3, the full variable domain is EPEVTQTPSHQVTQMGQEVILRCVPISNHLYFYWYRQILGQKVEFLVSFYNNEISEKSEIFDDQFSVERPDGSNFTLKIRSTKLEDSAMYFCASSESNYGYTFGSGTRLTVV.

V and J are TRBV20-1 and TRBJ2-7; 8 bases align to TRBD1. The V and J ends lost 4 bases and 5 bases, in that order; junction bases with no gene match: 13. Germline V gene sequence: CDR1 DFQATT, CDR2 SNEGSKA (reference sequence). This CDR3 contains 15 residues. CDR3 sequence (DNA): TGCAGTGCTACCGACAGGGGATCAAGTACCCACGAGCAGTACTTC. It yields the protein CSATDRGSSTHEQYF.

This clonotype was observed a handful of times. The gene calls are TRBV10-3 and TRBJ2-7, with D uncertain. The CDR3 spans 12 residues. Germline CDR1 and CDR2: ENHRY and SYGVKD. V shed 2 bases and J shed 4 bases, with 6 bases lying between them. CDR3 sequence reads: CAISETLYEQYF. The CDR3 nucleotides are TGTGCCATCAGTGAGACACTTTACGAGCAGTACTTC.

With respect to this clonotype: Just one base apart from a much larger clone, this may be a read error. The chain links TRBV20-1 to TRBJ1-6; TRBD1 matches 7 bases. The CDR3 sequence is 17 residues long. Per the germline V gene, CDR1 is DFQATT and CDR2 is SNEGSKA (reference sequence). The V gene end was trimmed by 0 bases and the J gene end by 8 bases; junction bases not matched to a gene: 13. The CDR3 reads CSARDWKRDRNDSPLHF. In nucleotides, the CDR3 is TGCAGTGCTAGAGATTGGAAGCGGGACAGAAATGATTCACCCCTCCACTTT.